This T cell receptor (beta chain) was documented in a study of control samples from healthy donors and cancer patients. The V and J ends lost 1 base and 2 bases respectively, with 9 bases between them. Germline CDR1 SGHAT, CDR2 FQNNGV. This CDR3 has 14 residues. Here immunoSEQ multiplex PCR was the method, and the copy in TCRdb shows in-frame clones only, minus some. The profile shows around 51,000 clones, about nine tenths of them singletons. Material for sequencing was PBMCs. The clonotype originates from a man aged 50 to 59 with head and neck cancer. The J gene is TRBJ2-7, the V gene TRBV11-2; D gene uncertain. DNA for the CDR3: TGTGCCAGCAGCTTAGTCCCGGGTCCCTACGAGCAGTACTTC. Translation: CASSLVPGPYEQYF.